These T cell receptor beta chains were read from a single sample in a study of shared clonotypes between healthy human individuals. Method: immunoSEQ multiplex PCR; TCRdb's copy keeps in-frame clones and lacks some. The sample carries about 2 million clones, over 85% recorded once. Sequencing used naive CD8+ T cells sorted from blood. These receptors were taken from a man younger than 30 in good health. Each CDR3 is given with its conserved first and last residue. D genes are given only for firm matches. A clone size is listed for some rows: how often the clone was seen (once, few, many), or a class if it is expanded.

TRBJ2-5 | - | TRBV5-8 | TRBD1 | CASSEGQGAFRETQYF | TGTGCCAGCAGCGAGGGACAGGGGGCGTTCAGAGAGACCCAGTACTTC
TRBJ2-5 | few | TRBV6-6 | - | CASSYGETQYF | TGTGCCAGCAGTTACGGGGAGACCCAGTACTTC
TRBJ2-7 | - | TRBV5-1 | TRBD1 | CASSKTGQGATTGSYEQYF | TGCGCCAGCAGCAAAACGGGACAGGGGGCCACCACGGGCTCCTACGAGCAGTACTTC
TRBJ2-5 | - | TRBV4-3 | - | CASSQVWTLQETQYF | TGCGCCAGCAGCCAAGTTTGGACTTTACAAGAGACCCAGTACTTC
TRBJ1-2 | few | TRBV5-4 | - | CASSSPTVIYGYTF | TGTGCCAGCAGCTCCCCGACAGTAATCTATGGCTACACCTTC
TRBJ1-1 | - | TRBV10-1 | - | CASSGANTEAFF | TGCGCCAGCTCGGGAGCGAACACTGAAGCTTTCTTT
TRBJ1-1 | - | TRBV14 | - | CASSQVGGNTEAFF | TGTGCCAGCAGCCAAGTGGGAGGGAACACTGAAGCTTTCTTT
TRBJ1-1 | - | TRBV7-2 | - | CASSEQGLATEAFF | TGTGCCAGCAGCGAACAGGGCCTCGCCACTGAAGCTTTCTTT
TRBJ2-2 | - | TRBV2 | - | CASSPILPAGTGELFF | TGTGCCAGCAGTCCTATACTCCCGGCTGGCACCGGGGAGCTGTTTTTT
TRBJ2-7 | - | TRBV29-1 | - | CSVVPGSSYEQYF | TGCAGCGTTGTTCCCGGGAGCTCCTACGAGCAGTACTTC
TRBJ2-1 | - | TRBV27 | - | CASSRNPGTYNEQFF | TGTGCCAGCAGCCGTAACCCAGGGACCTACAATGAGCAGTTCTTC
TRBJ2-3 | - | TRBV6-5 | - | CASSPYQTATDTQYF | TGTGCCAGCAGTCCCTATCAGACAGCCACAGATACGCAGTATTTT
TRBJ1-1 | - | TRBV19 | TRBD1 | CAIAPPDRVDTEAFF | TGTGCCATCGCCCCCCCGGACAGGGTAGACACTGAAGCTTTCTTT
TRBJ2-3 | - | TRBV30 | TRBD2 | CAWSPAYGGGDTDTQYF | TGTGCCTGGAGTCCAGCTTACGGCGGGGGGGACACAGATACGCAGTATTTT
TRBJ2-5 | - | TRBV7-9 | TRBD1 | CASSLVQGGLETQYF | TGTGCCAGCAGCTTAGTACAGGGGGGACTAGAGACCCAGTACTTC
TRBJ2-1 | - | TRBV5-4 | TRBD2 | CASSRGLAGNEQFF | TGTGCCAGCAGTCGAGGACTAGCTGGGAATGAGCAGTTCTTC
TRBJ2-1 | - | TRBV30 | - | CAWSEGLADNEQFF | TGTGCCTGGAGTGAAGGACTGGCGGACAATGAGCAGTTCTTC
TRBJ2-1 | once | TRBV15 | TRBD1 | CATSKGQLYNEQFF | TGTGCCACCAGTAAGGGACAGCTTTACAATGAGCAGTTCTTC
TRBJ2-1 | - | TRBV19 | TRBD2 | CASSIRTSDEQFF | TGTGCCAGTAGTATAAGGACTAGCGATGAGCAGTTCTTC
TRBJ2-1 | - | TRBV27 | - | CATRGLPSYNEQFF | TGTGCCACACGGGGCTTACCCTCCTACAATGAGCAGTTCTTC
TRBJ1-6 | - | TRBV25-1 | - | CASSEGSPLHF | TGTGCCAGCAGTGAGGGGTCACCCCTCCACTTT
TRBJ2-2 | - | TRBV25-1 | - | CASSSASNTGELFF | TGTGCCAGCAGTAGCGCCTCGAACACCGGGGAGCTGTTTTTT
TRBJ1-6 | once | TRBV18 | TRBD1 | CASSEGTGGLVSPLHF | TGTGCCAGCTCCGAGGGGACAGGGGGATTGGTTTCACCCCTCCACTTT
TRBJ1-2 | - | TRBV6-1 | - | CASSDAPYYGYTF | TGTGCCAGCAGTGATGCACCCTACTATGGCTACACCTTC
TRBJ2-7 | - | TRBV4-3 | TRBD2 | CASSQGLAGRGEQYF | TGCGCCAGCAGCCAAGGACTAGCGGGAAGGGGTGAGCAGTACTTC
TRBJ2-1 | - | TRBV27 | - | CASSFSVYNEQFF | TGTGCCAGCAGTTTTTCAGTCTACAATGAGCAGTTCTTC
TRBJ1-2 | - | TRBV12-5 | - | CASGQSTDTYGYTF | TGTGCTAGTGGCCAATCGACCGATACCTATGGCTACACCTTC
TRBJ2-7 | - | TRBV9 | - | CASSVGTGPYEQYF | TGTGCCAGCAGCGTAGGAACAGGCCCCTACGAGCAGTACTTC
TRBJ1-2 | - | TRBV19 | - | CASSNPGTDYGYTF | TGTGCCAGTAGTAACCCCGGGACGGACTATGGCTACACCTTC
TRBJ1-1 | - | TRBV5-1 | - | CASSLDLTGGPNTEAFF | TGCGCCAGCAGCTTGGACCTGACAGGCGGACCGAACACTGAAGCTTTCTTT
TRBJ2-6 | - | TRBV2 | TRBD1 | CASSGDSYSTRSGANVLTF | TGTGCCAGCAGTGGGGACAGTTATTCTACACGCTCTGGGGCCAACGTCCTGACTTTC
TRBJ2-7 | - | TRBV9 | - | CASSVGGTYEQYF | TGTGCCAGCAGCGTAGGGGGAACCTACGAGCAGTACTTC
TRBJ2-3 | - | TRBV9 | TRBD2 | CASSVASSGKGDTQYF | TGTGCCAGCAGCGTAGCGAGTAGCGGGAAGGGAGATACGCAGTATTTT
TRBJ2-6 | once | TRBV5-5 | - | CASSLATRTPGANVLTF | TGTGCCAGCAGCTTGGCCACAAGGACCCCTGGGGCCAACGTCCTGACTTTC
TRBJ2-2 | - | TRBV6-1 | - | CASSYGPNTGELFF | TGTGCCAGCAGCTACGGCCCGAACACCGGGGAGCTGTTTTTT
TRBJ2-5 | - | TRBV7-7 | - | CASSLASAQETQYF | TGTGCTAGCAGCTTAGCCTCGGCCCAAGAGACCCAGTACTTC